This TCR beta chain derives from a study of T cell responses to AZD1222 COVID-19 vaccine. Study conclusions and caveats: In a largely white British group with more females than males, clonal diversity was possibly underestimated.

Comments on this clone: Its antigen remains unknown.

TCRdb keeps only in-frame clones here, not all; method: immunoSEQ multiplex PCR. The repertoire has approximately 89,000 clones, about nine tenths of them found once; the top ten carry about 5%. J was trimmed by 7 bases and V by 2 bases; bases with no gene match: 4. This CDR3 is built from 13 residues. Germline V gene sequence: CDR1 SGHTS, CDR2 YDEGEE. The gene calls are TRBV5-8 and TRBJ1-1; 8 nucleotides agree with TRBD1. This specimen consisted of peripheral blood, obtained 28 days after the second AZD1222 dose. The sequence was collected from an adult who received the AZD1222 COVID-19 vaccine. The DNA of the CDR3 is TGTGCCAGCAGCTTAGGAGACAGGGGTGAAGCTTTCTTT. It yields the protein CASSLGDRGEAFF.